This passage covers 11 T cell receptor beta chains from one sample sequenced in a study of circulating tumor DNA in untreated peripheral T-cell lymphoma. TCRdb keeps only in-frame clones here, not all; method: immunoSEQ multiplex PCR. The sample carries about 10,000 clones, around 76% recorded once. The specimen was tumor tissue. These TCRs come from a human donor with peripheral T-cell lymphoma.

The chain carries TRBV18 and TRBJ1-4; D gene uncertain. The length of the CDR3 is 15 residues. V lost 6 bases, J lost 0 bases, and 11 bases lay in between. From germline, CDR1 is KGHSH and CDR2 LQKENI. In DNA, the CDR3 is TGTGCCAGCTCCCAAGGGATAGCAACTAATGAAAAACTGTTTTTT. Its protein product is CASSQGIATNEKLFF.

The V gene is TRBV7-1, the J gene TRBJ2-1, with 7 bases that match TRBD2. TRBV7-1 is an open reading frame whose function is uncertain. CDR3 length: 15 amino acids. Losses at the gene ends were 5 bases for V and 0 bases for J; bases not matched to a gene: 4. The CDR3 nucleotides are TGTGCCAGCAGCCTCCGGACTAGCTCCTACAATGAGCAGTTCTTC. Amino acids: CASSLRTSSYNEQFF.

This clone was counted a few times. The DNA for the CDR3 is TGTGCCAGCAGTACCCGAGCGGGGAGCTCCTACAATGAGCAGTTCTTC. It is translated as CASSTRAGSSYNEQFF. V gene TRBV6-8 combines with J gene TRBJ2-1; 7 bases line up with TRBD2. Unmatched junction bases numbered 7, after V lost 5 bases and J lost 0 bases. This CDR3 spans 16 amino acids. In germline, CDR1 is MNHGY, CDR2 SAAAGT.

The rearrangement joins TRBV7-4 to TRBJ1-4; 7 bases fit TRBD1. J was trimmed by 8 bases and V by 3 bases; bases with no gene match: 6. Germline V gene sequence: CDR1 SGHVT, CDR2 SQSDAQ. This CDR3 is built from 14 residues. CDR3 sequence: CASSFAQGNEKLFF. In nucleotides, the CDR3 is TGTGCCAGCAGCTTCGCACAGGGGAACGAAAAACTGTTTTTT.

The V and J genes are TRBV28 and TRBJ2-7; TRBD1 matches at 7 bases. Germline V lookup: CDR1 MDHEN, CDR2 SYDVKM. There are 16 residues in the CDR3. J lost 0 bases, V lost 6 bases, and 11 bases had no gene match. The CDR3 protein is CASSFRQGTYSYEQYF. The CDR3 DNA sequence: TGTGCCAGCAGCTTTCGACAGGGAACATACTCCTACGAGCAGTACTTC.

The chain combines TRBV7-5 with TRBJ1-6; the table gives TRBD1 as D, unverified against the DNA. TRBV7-5 counts as a pseudogene. The CDR3 has 14 amino acids. The CDR3 loop is CASTRGDYNSPLHF. CDR3 sequence (DNA): TGTGCCAGCACCAGGGGGGACTATAATTCACCCCTCCACTTT.

The chain links TRBV7-4 to TRBJ2-3, with TRBD1 identical over 7 bases. The trim removed 5 bases at V and 0 bases at J, leaving 5 bases unmatched. The CDR3 extends over 15 amino acids. Germline V gene lookup returns CDR1 SGHVT and CDR2 SQSDAQ. The CDR3 loop is CASSLQGTSTDTQYF. The DNA of the CDR3 is TGTGCCAGCAGCCTACAGGGGACAAGCACAGATACGCAGTATTTT.

CDR3 nucleotides: TGCGCCAGCAGCTTGAGGGGAGGGGGCGCAGGGAATTCACCCCTCCACTTT. Encoded protein: CASSLRGGGAGNSPLHF. This rearrangement joins TRBV5-1 to TRBJ1-6; 7 bases fit TRBD1. The CDR3 spans 17 residues. Germline loops: CDR1 SGHRS, CDR2 YFSETQ. Losses at the gene ends were 1 base for V and 7 bases for J; bases not matched to a gene: 11.

This chain uses TRBV6-8 with TRBJ1-5; the D is unclear. CDR3 length: 16 amino acids. The germline V and J ends were trimmed by 0 bases and 6 bases, with 15 bases remaining between them. CDR1 is MNHGY and CDR2 is SAAAGT in the germline V gene. CDR3 protein: CASSYSPPAWSQPQHF. The CDR3, as DNA: TGTGCCAGCAGTTACTCCCCCCCCGCATGGTCTCAGCCCCAGCATTTT.

The chain links TRBV6-8 to TRBJ2-5; D gene ambiguous. CDR3 size: 14 residues. Germline loops: CDR1 MNHGY, CDR2 SAAAGT. Trimming pared 5 bases from V and 1 base from J, leaving 11 bases between. The CDR3 loop reads CASSPGWAQETQYF. The CDR3 nucleotides read TGTGCCAGCAGTCCCGGGTGGGCCCAAGAGACCCAGTACTTC.

The chain recombines TRBV2 with TRBJ2-3; TRBD1 matches at 9 bases. The V gene's germline CDR1 is SNHLY and CDR2 FYNNEI. The CDR3 contains 13 residues. The V and J ends lost 6 bases and 4 bases, in that order; junction bases with no gene match: 2. In DNA form, the CDR3 reads TGTGCCAGCAGGACAGGGGGGGCAGATACGCAGTATTTT. Translation gives CASRTGGADTQYF. Together with reference TRBV2 and TRBJ2-3, the CDR3 gives the full variable domain: EPEVTQTPSHQVTQMGQEVILRCVPISNHLYFYWYRQILGQKVEFLVSFYNNEISEKSEIFDDQFSVERPDGSNFTLKIRSTKLEDSAMYFCASRTGGADTQYFGPGTRLTVL.